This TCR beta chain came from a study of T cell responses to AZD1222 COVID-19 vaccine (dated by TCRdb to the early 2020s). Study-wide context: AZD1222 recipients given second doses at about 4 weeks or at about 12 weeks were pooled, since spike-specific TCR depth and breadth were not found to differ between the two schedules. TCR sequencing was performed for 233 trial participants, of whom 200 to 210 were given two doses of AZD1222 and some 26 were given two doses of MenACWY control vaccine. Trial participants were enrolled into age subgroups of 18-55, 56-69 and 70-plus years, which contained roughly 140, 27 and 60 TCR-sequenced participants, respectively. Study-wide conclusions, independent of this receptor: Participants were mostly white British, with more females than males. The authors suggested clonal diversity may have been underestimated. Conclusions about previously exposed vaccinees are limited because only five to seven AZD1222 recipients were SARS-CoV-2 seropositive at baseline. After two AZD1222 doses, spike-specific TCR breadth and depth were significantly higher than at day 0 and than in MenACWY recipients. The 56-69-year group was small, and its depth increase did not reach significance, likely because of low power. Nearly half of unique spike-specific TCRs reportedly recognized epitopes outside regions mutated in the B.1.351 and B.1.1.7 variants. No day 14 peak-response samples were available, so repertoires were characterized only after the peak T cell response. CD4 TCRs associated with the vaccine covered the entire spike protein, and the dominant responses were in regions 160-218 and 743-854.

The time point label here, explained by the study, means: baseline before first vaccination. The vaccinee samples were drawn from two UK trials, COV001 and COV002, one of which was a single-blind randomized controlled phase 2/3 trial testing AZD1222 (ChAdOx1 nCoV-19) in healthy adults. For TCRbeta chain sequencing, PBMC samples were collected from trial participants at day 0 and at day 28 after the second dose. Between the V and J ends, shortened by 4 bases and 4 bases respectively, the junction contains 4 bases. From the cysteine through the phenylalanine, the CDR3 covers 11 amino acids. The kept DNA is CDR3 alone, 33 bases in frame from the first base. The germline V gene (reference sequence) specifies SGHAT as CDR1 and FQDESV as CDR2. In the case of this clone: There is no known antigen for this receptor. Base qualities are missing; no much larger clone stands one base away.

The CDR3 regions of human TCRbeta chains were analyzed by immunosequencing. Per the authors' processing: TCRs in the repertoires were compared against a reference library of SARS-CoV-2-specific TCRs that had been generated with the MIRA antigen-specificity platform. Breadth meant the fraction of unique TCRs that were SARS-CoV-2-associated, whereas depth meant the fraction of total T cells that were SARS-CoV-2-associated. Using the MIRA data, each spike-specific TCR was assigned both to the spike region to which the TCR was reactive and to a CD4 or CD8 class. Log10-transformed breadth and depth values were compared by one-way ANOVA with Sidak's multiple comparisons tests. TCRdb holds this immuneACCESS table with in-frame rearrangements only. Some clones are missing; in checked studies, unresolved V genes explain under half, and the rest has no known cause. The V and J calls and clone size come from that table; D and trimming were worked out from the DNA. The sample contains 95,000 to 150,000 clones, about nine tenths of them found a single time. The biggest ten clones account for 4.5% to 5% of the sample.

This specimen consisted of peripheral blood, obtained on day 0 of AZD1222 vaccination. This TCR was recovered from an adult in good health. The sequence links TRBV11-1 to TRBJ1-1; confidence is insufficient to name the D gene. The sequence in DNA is TGTGCCAGCAGCTCCGGCACTGAAGCTTTCTTT. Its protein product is CASSSGTEAFF.